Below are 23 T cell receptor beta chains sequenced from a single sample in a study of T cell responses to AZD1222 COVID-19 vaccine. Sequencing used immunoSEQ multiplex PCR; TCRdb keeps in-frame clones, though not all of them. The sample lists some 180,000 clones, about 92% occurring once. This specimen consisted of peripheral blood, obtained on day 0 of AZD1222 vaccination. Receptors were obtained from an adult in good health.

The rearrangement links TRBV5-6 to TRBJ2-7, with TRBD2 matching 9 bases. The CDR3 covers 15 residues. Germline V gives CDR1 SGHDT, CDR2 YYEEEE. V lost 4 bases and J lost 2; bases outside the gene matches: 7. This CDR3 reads CASSRKRGATYEQYF. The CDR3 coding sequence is TGTGCCAGCAGCCGAAAGCGGGGGGCCACCTACGAGCAGTACTTC.

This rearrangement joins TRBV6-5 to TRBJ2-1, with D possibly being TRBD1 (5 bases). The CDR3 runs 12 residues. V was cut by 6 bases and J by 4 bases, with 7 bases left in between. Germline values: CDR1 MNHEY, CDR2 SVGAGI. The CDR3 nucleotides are TGTGCCAGCAGCAACAGGTACAATGAGCAGTTCTTC. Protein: CASSNRYNEQFF.

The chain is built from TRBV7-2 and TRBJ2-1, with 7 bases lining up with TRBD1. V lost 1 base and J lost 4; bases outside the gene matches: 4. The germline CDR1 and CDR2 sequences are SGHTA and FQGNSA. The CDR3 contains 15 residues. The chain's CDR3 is CASSLGTGQYNEQFF. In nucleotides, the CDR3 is TGTGCCAGCAGCTTAGGGACAGGCCAATACAATGAGCAGTTCTTC.

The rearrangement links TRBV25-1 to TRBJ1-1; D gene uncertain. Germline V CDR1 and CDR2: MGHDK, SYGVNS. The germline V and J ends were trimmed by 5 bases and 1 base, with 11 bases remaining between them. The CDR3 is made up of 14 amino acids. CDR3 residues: CASSNRRSNTEAFF. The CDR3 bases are TGTGCCAGCAGTAACCGTAGGTCGAACACTGAAGCTTTCTTT.

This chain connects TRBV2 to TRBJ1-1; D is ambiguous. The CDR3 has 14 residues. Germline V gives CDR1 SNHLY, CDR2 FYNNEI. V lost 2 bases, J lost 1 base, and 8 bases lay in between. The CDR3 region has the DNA TGTGCCAGCAGTGAAAACCGGCAGAACACTGAAGCTTTCTTT. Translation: CASSENRQNTEAFF.

The DNA of the CDR3 is TGCGCCAGCAGTCCCGGCTCTGGAAACACCATATATTTT. Translating it yields CASSPGSGNTIYF. The J gene is TRBJ1-3, the V gene TRBV5-1; D is undetermined. Germline V CDR1 and CDR2: SGHRS, YFSETQ. Trimming shortened V by 5 bases and J by 0 bases, and 6 bases separated the two germline ends. The CDR3 has 13 amino acids.

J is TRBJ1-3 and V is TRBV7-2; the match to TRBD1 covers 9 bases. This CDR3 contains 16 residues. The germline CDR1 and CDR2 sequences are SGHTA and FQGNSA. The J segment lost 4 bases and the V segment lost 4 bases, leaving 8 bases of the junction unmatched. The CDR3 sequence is CASSSRAGTGGNTIYF. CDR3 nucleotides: TGTGCCAGCAGCTCCAGGGCGGGGACAGGGGGAAACACCATATATTTT.

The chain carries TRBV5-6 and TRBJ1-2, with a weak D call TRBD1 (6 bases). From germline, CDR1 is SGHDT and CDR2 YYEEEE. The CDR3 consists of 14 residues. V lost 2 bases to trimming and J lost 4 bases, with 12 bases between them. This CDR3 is CASSFTGFSYGYTF. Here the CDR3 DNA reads TGTGCCAGCAGCTTCACAGGGTTCAGCTATGGCTACACCTTC. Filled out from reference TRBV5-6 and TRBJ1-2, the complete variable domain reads DAGVTQSPTHLIKTRGQQVTLRCSPKSGHDTVSWYQQALGQGPQFIFQYYEEEERQRGNFPDRFSGHQFPNYSSELNVNALLLGDSALYLCASSFTGFSYGYTFGSGTRLTVV.

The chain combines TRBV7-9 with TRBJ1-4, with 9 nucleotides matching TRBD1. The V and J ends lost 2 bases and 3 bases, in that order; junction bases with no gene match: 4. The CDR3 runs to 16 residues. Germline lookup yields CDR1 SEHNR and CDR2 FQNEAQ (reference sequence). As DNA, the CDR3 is TGTGCCAGCAGCTTAAGGACAGGGGCGCCTAATGAAAAACTGTTTTTT. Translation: CASSLRTGAPNEKLFF.

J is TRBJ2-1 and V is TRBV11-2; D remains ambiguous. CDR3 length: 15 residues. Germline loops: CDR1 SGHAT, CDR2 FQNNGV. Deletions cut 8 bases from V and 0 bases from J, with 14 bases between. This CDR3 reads CASELGQSSYNEQFF. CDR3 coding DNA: TGTGCCAGCGAGTTAGGCCAGAGCTCCTACAATGAGCAGTTCTTC.

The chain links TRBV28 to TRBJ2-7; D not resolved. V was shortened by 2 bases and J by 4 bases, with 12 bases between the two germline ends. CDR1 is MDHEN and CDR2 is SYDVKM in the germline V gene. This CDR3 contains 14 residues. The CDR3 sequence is CASSLPGQNYEQYF. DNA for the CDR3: TGTGCCAGCAGTTTACCGGGTCAGAATTACGAGCAGTACTTC.

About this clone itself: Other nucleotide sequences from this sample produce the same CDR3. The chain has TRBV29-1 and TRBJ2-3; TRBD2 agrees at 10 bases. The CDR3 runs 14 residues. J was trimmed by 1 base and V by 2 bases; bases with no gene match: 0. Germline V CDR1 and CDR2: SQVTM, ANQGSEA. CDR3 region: CSVESGGGTDTQYF. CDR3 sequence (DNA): TGCAGCGTTGAAAGCGGGGGGGGCACAGATACGCAGTATTTT.

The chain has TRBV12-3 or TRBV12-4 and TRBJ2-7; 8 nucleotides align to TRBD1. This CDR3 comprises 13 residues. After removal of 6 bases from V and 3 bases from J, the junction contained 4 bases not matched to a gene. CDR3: CASSTGQGYEQYF. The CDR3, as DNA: TGTGCCAGCAGCACCGGACAGGGCTACGAGCAGTACTTC.

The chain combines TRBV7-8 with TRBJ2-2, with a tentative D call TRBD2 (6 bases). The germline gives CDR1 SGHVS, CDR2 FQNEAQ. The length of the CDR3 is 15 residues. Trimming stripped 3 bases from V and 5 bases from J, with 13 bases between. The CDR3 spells CASSFGAGRTGELFF. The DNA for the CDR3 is TGTGCCAGCAGCTTTGGGGCGGGACGAACCGGGGAGCTGTTTTTT.

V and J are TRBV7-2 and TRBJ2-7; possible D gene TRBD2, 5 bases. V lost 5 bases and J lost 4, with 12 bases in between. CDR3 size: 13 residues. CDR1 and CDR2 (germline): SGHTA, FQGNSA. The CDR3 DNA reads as TGTGCCAGCAGCCTTATACGGGGATACGAGCAGTACTTC. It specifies CASSLIRGYEQYF. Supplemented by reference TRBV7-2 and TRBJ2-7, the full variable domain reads GAGVSQSPSNKVTEKGKDVELRCDPISGHTALYWYRQSLGQGLEFLIYFQGNSAPDKSGLPSDRFSAERTGGSVSTLTIQRTQQEDSAVYLCASSLIRGYEQYFGPGTRLTVT.

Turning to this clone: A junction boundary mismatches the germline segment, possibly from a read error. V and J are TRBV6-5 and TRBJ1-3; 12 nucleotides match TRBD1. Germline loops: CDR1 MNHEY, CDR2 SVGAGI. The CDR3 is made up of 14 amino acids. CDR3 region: CASSYSGQGAGFYF. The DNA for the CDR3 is TGTGCCAGCAGTTACTCGGGACAGGGGGCCGGGTTCTACTTT.

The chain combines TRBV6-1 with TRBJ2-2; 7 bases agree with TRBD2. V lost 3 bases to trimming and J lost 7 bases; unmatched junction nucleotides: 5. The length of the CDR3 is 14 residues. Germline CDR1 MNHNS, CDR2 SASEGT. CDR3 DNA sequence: TGTGCCAGCAGTGATCGGGGAGGGAGCGGGGAGCTGTTTTTT. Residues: CASSDRGGSGELFF.

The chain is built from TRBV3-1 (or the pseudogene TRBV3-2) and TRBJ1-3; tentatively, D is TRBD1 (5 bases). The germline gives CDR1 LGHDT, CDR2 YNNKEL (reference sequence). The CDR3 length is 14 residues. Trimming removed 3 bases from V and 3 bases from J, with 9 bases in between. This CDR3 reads CASSQGRHGNTIYF. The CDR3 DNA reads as TGTGCCAGCAGCCAGGGGCGGCATGGAAACACCATATATTTT.

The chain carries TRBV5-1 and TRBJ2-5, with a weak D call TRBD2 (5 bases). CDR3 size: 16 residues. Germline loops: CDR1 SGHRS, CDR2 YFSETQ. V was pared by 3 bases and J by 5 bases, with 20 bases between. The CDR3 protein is CASSSIPGLGVETQYF. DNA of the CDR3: TGCGCCAGCAGCTCCATCCCGGGATTGGGAGTCGAGACCCAGTACTTC.

CDR3 in amino acids: CASSVQGAGEQYF. In DNA form, the CDR3 reads TGTGCCAGCAGCGTACAGGGGGCAGGGGAGCAGTACTTC. The J gene is TRBJ2-7, the V gene TRBV7-2, with 9 bases aligning to TRBD1. This CDR3 comprises 13 residues. J was trimmed by 7 bases and V by 5 bases; bases with no gene match: 6. Looked up from germline, CDR1 is SGHTA and CDR2 is FQGNSA.

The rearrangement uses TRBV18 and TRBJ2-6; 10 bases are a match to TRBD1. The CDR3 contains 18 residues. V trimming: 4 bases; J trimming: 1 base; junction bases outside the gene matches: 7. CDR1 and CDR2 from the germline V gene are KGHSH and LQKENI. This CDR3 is CASSRSTGGASGANVLTF. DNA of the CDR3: TGTGCCAGCTCACGCTCGACAGGGGGCGCTTCTGGGGCCAACGTCCTGACTTTC. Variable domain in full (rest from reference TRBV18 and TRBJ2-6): NAGVMQNPRHLVRRRGQEARLRCSPMKGHSHVYWYRQLPEEGLKFMVYLQKENIIDESGMPKERFSAEFPKEGPSILRIQQVVRGDSAAYFCASSRSTGGASGANVLTFGAGSRLTVL.

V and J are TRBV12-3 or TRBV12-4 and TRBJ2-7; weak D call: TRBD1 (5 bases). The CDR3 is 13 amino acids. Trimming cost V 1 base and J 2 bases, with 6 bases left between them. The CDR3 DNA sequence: TGTGCCAGCAGTTTAGGCAGGGCCTACGAGCAGTACTTC. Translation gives CASSLGRAYEQYF.

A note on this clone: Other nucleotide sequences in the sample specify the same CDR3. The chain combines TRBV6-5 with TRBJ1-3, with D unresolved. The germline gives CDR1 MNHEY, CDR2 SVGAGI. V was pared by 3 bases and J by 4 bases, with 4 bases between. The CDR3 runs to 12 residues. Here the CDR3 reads CASSYGGNTIYF. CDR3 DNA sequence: TGTGCCAGCAGTTATGGGGGAAACACCATATATTTT.